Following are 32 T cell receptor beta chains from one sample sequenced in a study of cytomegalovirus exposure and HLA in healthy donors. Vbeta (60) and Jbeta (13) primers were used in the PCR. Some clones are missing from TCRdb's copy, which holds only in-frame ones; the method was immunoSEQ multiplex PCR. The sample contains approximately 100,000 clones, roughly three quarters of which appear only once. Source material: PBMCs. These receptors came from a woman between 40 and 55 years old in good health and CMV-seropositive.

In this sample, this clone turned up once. The chain's CDR3 is CASLTQGAGELFF. CDR3 nucleotide sequence: TGTGCCAGCCTAACGCAGGGGGCAGGTGAACTGTTTTTT. The chain uses TRBV7-9 and TRBJ2-2; TRBD1 matches 8 bases. CDR1 is SEHNR, CDR2 FQNEAQ, per germline (reference sequence). The CDR3 loop spans 13 amino acids. V dropped 8 bases and J dropped 14; count of bases not matched to a gene: 13. Filled out from reference TRBV7-9 and TRBJ2-2, the complete variable domain reads DTGVSQNPRHKITKRGQNVTFRCDPISEHNRLYWYRQTLGQGPEFLTYFQNEAQLEKSRLLSDRFSAERPKGSFSTLEIQRTEQGDSAMYLCASLTQGAGELFFGEGSRLTVL.

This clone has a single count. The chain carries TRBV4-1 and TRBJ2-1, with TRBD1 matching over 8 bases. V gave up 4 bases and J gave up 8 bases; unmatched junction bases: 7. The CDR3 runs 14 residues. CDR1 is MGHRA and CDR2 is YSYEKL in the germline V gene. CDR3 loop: CASSRDRLGDEQFF. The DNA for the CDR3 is TGCGCCAGCAGCCGGGACAGGCTGGGGGATGAGCAGTTCTTC.

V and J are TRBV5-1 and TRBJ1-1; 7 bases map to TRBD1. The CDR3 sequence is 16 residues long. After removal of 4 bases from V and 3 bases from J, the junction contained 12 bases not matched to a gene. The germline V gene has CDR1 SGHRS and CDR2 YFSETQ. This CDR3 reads CASSPFDRVGDTEAFF. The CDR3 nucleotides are TGCGCCAGCAGCCCGTTTGACAGGGTGGGCGACACTGAAGCTTTCTTT.

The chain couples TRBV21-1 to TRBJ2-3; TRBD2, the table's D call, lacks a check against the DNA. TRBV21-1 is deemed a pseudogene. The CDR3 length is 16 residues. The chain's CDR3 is CASSTGTSEGTDTQYF. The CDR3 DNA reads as TGTGCCAGCAGCACCGGGACTAGCGAGGGCACAGATACGCAGTATTTT.

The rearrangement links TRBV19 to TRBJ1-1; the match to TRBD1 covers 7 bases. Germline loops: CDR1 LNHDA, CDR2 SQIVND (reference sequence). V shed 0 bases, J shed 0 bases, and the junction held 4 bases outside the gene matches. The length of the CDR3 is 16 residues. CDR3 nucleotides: TGTGCCAGTAGTATAGACAGGGGGGTTTTGAACACTGAAGCTTTCTTT. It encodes CASSIDRGVLNTEAFF.

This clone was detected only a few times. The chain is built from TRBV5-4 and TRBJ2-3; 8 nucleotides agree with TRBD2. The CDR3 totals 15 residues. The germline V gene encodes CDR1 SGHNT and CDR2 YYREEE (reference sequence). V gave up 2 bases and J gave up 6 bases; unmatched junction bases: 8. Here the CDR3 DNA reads TGTGCCAGCAGCTTAGGACTAGCAACTACTGATACGCAGTATTTT. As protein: CASSLGLATTDTQYF.

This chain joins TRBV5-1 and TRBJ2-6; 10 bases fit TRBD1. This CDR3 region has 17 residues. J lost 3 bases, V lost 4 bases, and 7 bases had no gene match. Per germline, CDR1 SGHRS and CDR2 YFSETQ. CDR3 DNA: TGCGCCAGCAGCCCCTTGACAGGGGGCAGTGGGGCCAACGTCCTGACTTTC. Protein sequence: CASSPLTGGSGANVLTF.

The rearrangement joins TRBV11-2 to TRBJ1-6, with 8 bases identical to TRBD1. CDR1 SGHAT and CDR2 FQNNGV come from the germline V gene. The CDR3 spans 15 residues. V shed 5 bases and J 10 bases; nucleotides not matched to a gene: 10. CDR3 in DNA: TGTGCCAGCAGCCTAAGGGCAGGGGGCATCTCACCCCTCCACTTT. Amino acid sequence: CASSLRAGGISPLHF.

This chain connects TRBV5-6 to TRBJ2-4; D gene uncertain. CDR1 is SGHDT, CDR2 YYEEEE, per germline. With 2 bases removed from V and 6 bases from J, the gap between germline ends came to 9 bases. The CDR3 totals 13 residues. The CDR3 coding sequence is TGTGCCAGCAGCTTTGATCTCGGAAACATTCAGTACTTC. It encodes CASSFDLGNIQYF.

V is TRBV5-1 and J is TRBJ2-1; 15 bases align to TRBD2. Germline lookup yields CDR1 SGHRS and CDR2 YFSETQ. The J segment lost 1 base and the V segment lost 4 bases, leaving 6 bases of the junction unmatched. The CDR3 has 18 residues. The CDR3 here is CASSRTSGGVSSYNEQFF. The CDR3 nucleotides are TGCGCCAGCAGCCGGACTAGCGGGGGGGTTAGTTCCTACAATGAGCAGTTCTTC.

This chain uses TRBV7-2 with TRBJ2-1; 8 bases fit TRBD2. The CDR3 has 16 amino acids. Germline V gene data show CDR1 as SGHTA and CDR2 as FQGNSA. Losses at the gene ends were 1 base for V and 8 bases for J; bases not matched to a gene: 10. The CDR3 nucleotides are TGTGCCAGCAGCTTAGAGGGGACTAGTAATTTTTATGAGCAGTTCTTC. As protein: CASSLEGTSNFYEQFF.

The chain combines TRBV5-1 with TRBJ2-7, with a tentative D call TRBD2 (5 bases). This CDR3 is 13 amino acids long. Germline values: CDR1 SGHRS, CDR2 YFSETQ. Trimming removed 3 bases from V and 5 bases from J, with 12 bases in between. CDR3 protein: CASSSEAGDEQYF. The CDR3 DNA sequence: TGCGCCAGCAGCTCGGAGGCGGGCGACGAGCAGTACTTC.

The CDR3 loop reads CASRSDRGGLEQYF. DNA of the CDR3: TGTGCCAGCAGGTCCGACAGGGGTGGGCTCGAGCAGTACTTC. V usage is TRBV6-6 and J usage is TRBJ2-7; TRBD1 matches 8 bases. Germline V gene data show CDR1 as MNHNY and CDR2 as SVGAGI (reference sequence). This CDR3 comprises 14 residues. Unmatched junction bases numbered 10, after V lost 6 bases and J lost 6 bases.

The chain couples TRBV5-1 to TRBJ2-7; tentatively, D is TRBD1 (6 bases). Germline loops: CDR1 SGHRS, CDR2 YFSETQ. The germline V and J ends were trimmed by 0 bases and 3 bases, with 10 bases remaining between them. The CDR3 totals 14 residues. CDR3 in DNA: TGCGCCAGCAGCTTGGGGCAGGGGATCTACGAGCAGTACTTC. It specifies CASSLGQGIYEQYF.

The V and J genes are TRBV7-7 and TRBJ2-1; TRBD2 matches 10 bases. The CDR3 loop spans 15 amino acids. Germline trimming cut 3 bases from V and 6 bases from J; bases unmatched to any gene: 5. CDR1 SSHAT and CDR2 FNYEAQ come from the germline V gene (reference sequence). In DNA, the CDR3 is TGTGCCAGCAGCTTGTTTTTAGCGGGGGGCAATGAGCAGTTCTTC. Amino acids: CASSLFLAGGNEQFF.

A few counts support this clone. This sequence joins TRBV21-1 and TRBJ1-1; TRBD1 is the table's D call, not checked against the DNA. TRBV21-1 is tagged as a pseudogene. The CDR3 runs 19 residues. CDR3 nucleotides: TGTGCCAGCAGCAAAGATCGGAACCGGGGTGCAGGGGTGAACACTGAAGCTTTCTTT. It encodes CASSKDRNRGAGVNTEAFF.

The CDR3 DNA follows: TGTGCCAGCTCATCCCGGACAGGCGCTAACTATGGCTACACCTTC. It translates to CASSSRTGANYGYTF. The chain uses TRBV18 and TRBJ1-2, with 7 positions matching TRBD1. The CDR3 loop spans 15 amino acids. With 5 bases clipped from V and 0 bases from J, the junction kept 6 bases outside the gene matches. Looked up from germline, CDR1 is KGHSH and CDR2 is LQKENI.

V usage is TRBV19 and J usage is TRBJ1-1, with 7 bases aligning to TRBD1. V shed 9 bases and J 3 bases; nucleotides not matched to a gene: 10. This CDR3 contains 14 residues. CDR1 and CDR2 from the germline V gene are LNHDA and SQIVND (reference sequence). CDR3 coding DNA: TGTGCCAGCCAAATACAGGGGACCTACACTGAAGCTTTCTTT. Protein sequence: CASQIQGTYTEAFF.

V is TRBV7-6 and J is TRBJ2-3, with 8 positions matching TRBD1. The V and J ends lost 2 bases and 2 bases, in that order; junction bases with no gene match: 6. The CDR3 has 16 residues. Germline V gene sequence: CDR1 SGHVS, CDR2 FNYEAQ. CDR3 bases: TGTGCCAGCAGCTTAAGGGGACAGGCGATCACAGATACGCAGTATTTT. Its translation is CASSLRGQAITDTQYF. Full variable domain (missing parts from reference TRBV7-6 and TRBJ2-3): GAGVSQSPRYKVTKRGQDVALRCDPISGHVSLYWYRQALGQGPEFLTYFNYEAQQDKSGLPNDRFSAERPEGSISTLTIQRTEQRDSAMYRCASSLRGQAITDTQYFGPGTRLTVL.

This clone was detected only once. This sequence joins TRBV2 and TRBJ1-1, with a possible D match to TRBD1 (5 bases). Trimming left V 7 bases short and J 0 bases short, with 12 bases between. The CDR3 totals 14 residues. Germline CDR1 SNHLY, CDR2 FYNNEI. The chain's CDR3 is CASKRQLMNTEAFF. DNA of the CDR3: TGTGCCAGCAAACGACAGCTTATGAACACTGAAGCTTTCTTT.

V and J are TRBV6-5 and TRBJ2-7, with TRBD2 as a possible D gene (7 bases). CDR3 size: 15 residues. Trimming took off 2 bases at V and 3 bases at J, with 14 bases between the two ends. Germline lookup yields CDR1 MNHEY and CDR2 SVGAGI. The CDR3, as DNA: TGTGCCAGCAGTTACGGAGGGGGGGTCCTCTACGAGCAGTACTTC. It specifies CASSYGGGVLYEQYF.

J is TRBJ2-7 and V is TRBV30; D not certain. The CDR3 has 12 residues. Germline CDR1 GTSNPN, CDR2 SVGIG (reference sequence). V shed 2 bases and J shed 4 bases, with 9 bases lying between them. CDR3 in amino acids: CAWSPRRYEQYF. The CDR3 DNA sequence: TGTGCCTGGAGTCCTAGAAGATACGAGCAGTACTTC.

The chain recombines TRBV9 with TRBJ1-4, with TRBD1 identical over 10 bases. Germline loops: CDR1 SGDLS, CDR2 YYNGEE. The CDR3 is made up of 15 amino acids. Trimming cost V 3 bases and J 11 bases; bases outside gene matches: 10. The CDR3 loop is CASSAAPGQGRKLFF. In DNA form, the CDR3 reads TGTGCCAGCAGCGCCGCCCCGGGACAGGGGAGGAAACTGTTTTTT.

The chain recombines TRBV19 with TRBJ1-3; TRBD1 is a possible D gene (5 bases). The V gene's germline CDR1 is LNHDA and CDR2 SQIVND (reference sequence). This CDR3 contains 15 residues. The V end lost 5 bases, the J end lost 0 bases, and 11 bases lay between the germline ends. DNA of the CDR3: TGTGCCAGTAGTGATGGGGCCGCCTCTGGAAACACCATATATTTT. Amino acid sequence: CASSDGAASGNTIYF.

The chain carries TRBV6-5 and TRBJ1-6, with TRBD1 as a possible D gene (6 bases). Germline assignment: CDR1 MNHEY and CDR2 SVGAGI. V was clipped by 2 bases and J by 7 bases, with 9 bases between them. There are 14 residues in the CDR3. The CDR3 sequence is CASSYRTVNSPLHF. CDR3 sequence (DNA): TGTGCCAGCAGTTACAGGACAGTCAATTCACCCCTCCACTTT.

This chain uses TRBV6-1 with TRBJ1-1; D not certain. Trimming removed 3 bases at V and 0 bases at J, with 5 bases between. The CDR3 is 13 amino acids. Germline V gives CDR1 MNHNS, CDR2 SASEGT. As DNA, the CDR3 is TGTGCCAGCAGTGACAAAATGAACACTGAAGCTTTCTTT. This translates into CASSDKMNTEAFF.

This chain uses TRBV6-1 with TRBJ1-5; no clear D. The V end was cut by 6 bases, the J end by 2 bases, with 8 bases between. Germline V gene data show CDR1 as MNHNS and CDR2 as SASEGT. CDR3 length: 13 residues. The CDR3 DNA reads TGTGCCAGCAGCCCAGAACGCAATCAGCCCCAGCATTTT. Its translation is CASSPERNQPQHF.

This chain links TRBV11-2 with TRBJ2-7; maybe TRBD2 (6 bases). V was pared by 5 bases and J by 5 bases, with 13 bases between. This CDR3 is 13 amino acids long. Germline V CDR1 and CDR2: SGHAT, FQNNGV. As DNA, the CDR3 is TGTGCCAGCAGCGCGGGACTGACCCACGAGCAGTACTTC. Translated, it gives CASSAGLTHEQYF. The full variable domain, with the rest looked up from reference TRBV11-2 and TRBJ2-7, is EAGVAQSPRYKIIEKRQSVAFWCNPISGHATLYWYQQILGQGPKLLIQFQNNGVVDDSQLPKDRFSAERLKGVDSTLKIQPAKLEDSAVYLCASSAGLTHEQYFGPGTRLTVT.

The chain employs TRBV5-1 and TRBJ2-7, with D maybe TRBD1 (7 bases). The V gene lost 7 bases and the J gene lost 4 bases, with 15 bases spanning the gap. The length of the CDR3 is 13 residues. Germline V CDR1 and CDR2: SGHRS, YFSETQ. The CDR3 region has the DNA TGCGCCAGCGGGGGGACAGAGGGGTACGAGCAGTACTTC. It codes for CASGGTEGYEQYF. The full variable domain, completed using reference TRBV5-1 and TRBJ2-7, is KAGVTQTPRYLIKTRGQQVTLSCSPISGHRSVSWYQQTPGQGLQFLFEYFSETQRNKGNFPGRFSGRQFSNSRSEMNVSTLELGDSALYLCASGGTEGYEQYFGPGTRLTVT.

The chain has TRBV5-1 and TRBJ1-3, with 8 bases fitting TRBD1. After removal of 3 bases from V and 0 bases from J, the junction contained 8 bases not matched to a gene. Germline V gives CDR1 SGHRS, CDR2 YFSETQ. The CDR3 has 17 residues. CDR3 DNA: TGCGCCAGCAGCTGGAAGGGACAGGCGAGCTCTGGAAACACCATATATTTT. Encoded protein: CASSWKGQASSGNTIYF. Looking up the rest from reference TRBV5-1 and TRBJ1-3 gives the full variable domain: KAGVTQTPRYLIKTRGQQVTLSCSPISGHRSVSWYQQTPGQGLQFLFEYFSETQRNKGNFPGRFSGRQFSNSRSEMNVSTLELGDSALYLCASSWKGQASSGNTIYFGEGSWLTVV.

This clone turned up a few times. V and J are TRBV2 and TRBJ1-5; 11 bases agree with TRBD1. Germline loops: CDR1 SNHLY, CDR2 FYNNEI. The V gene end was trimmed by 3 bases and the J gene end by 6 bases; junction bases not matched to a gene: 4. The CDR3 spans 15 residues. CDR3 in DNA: TGTGCCAGCAGTGAGGACAGGGGGCAGGGTCAGCCCCAGCATTTT. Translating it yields CASSEDRGQGQPQHF.

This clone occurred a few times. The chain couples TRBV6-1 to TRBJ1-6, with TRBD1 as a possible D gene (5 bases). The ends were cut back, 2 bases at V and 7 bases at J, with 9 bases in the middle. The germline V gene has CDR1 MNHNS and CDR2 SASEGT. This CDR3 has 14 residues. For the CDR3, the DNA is TGTGCCAGCAGTGAACAGGGCCGGAATTCACCCCTCCACTTT. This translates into CASSEQGRNSPLHF.